The rows below give T cell receptor beta chains drawn from one sample of a study of blood T cell repertoires in COVID-19. Measured with immunoSEQ multiplex PCR; TCRdb has only the in-frame clones, and not every one. Of 250,000 to 300,000 clones listed, approximately 91% are singletons. The sequenced sample was PBMCs or T cells enriched from blood (not recorded which). These receptor sequences come from a woman aged 35 to 49 with acute COVID-19. Both conserved end residues are part of each CDR3. D genes are given only for firm matches. Expanded clones get a size class; other rows say once, few or many, or leave the size out.

d_call: -; v_call: TRBV6-5; j_call: TRBJ2-5; clone_size: -; cdr3_aa: CASSRGGETQYF; cdr3_nt: TGTGCCAGCAGTAGAGGGGGAGAGACCCAGTACTTC
d_call: TRBD1; v_call: TRBV28; j_call: TRBJ2-7; clone_size: -; cdr3_aa: CATQDRANEEEQYF; cdr3_nt: TGTGCCACCCAGGACAGGGCGAACGAGGAAGAGCAGTACTTC
d_call: TRBD1; v_call: TRBV7-9; j_call: TRBJ1-6; clone_size: -; cdr3_aa: CASSLRDSYSPLHF; cdr3_nt: TGTGCCAGCAGCTTACGGGACAGCTATTCACCCCTCCACTTT
d_call: -; v_call: TRBV28; j_call: TRBJ1-2; clone_size: -; cdr3_aa: CASSFSLGYTF; cdr3_nt: TGTGCCAGCAGTTTTAGCTTGGGCTACACCTTC
d_call: TRBD1; v_call: TRBV7-3; j_call: TRBJ2-1; clone_size: once; cdr3_aa: CASSRDRGVEQFF; cdr3_nt: TGTGCCAGCAGCAGAGACAGGGGCGTTGAGCAGTTCTTC
d_call: -; v_call: TRBV5-1; j_call: TRBJ1-1; clone_size: -; cdr3_aa: CASSSQVPSNTEAFF; cdr3_nt: TGCGCCAGCAGCTCACAGGTCCCAAGTAACACTGAAGCTTTCTTT
d_call: -; v_call: TRBV2; j_call: TRBJ2-3; clone_size: -; cdr3_aa: CASSRDIATDTQYF; cdr3_nt: TGTGCCAGCAGCCGGGACATCGCCACAGATACGCAGTATTTT
d_call: -; v_call: TRBV28; j_call: TRBJ1-3; clone_size: -; cdr3_aa: CASSLSRPKPGNTIYF; cdr3_nt: TGTGCCAGCAGTTTAAGCAGGCCAAAGCCTGGAAACACCATATATTTT
d_call: TRBD1; v_call: TRBV6-2/TRBV6-3; j_call: TRBJ2-3; clone_size: -; cdr3_aa: CASSYVGQPQLSTDTQYF; cdr3_nt: TGTGCCAGCAGTTACGTGGGACAGCCCCAACTTAGCACAGATACGCAGTATTTT
d_call: TRBD1; v_call: TRBV7-9; j_call: TRBJ1-2; clone_size: -; cdr3_aa: CASSRQGPQTNYGYTF; cdr3_nt: TGTGCCAGCAGCCGACAGGGGCCCCAGACTAACTATGGCTACACCTTC
d_call: -; v_call: TRBV3-1/TRBV3-2; j_call: TRBJ2-5; clone_size: -; cdr3_aa: CASSPRLALETQYF; cdr3_nt: TGTGCCAGCAGCCCCCGTCTAGCACTGGAGACCCAGTACTTC
d_call: TRBD1; v_call: TRBV27; j_call: TRBJ1-1; clone_size: -; cdr3_aa: CASSLNRGHYTEAFF; cdr3_nt: TGTGCCAGCAGTCTAAACAGGGGGCACTACACTGAAGCTTTCTTT
d_call: TRBD1; v_call: TRBV29-1; j_call: TRBJ2-4; clone_size: -; cdr3_aa: CSVGDRETKNIQYF; cdr3_nt: TGCAGCGTTGGGGACAGGGAGACCAAAAACATTCAGTACTTC
d_call: -; v_call: TRBV11-2; j_call: TRBJ2-1; clone_size: -; cdr3_aa: CASSYSNEQFF; cdr3_nt: TGTGCCAGCAGCTACTCCAATGAGCAGTTCTTC
d_call: TRBD1; v_call: TRBV5-1; j_call: TRBJ1-1; clone_size: -; cdr3_aa: CASSLGTGGNTEAFF; cdr3_nt: TGCGCCAGCAGCTTAGGGACAGGGGGGAACACTGAAGCTTTCTTT
d_call: -; v_call: TRBV18; j_call: TRBJ2-3; clone_size: few; cdr3_aa: CASSQGQGGDTQYF; cdr3_nt: TGTGCCAGCTCACAGGGCCAGGGGGGCGATACGCAGTATTTT
d_call: TRBD1; v_call: TRBV11-2; j_call: TRBJ1-2; clone_size: -; cdr3_aa: CASSLVPNLGGANYGYTF; cdr3_nt: TGTGCCAGCAGCTTAGTCCCTAACTTAGGGGGCGCAAACTATGGCTACACCTTC
d_call: TRBD1; v_call: TRBV2; j_call: TRBJ1-2; clone_size: -; cdr3_aa: CASGDREGPYGYTF; cdr3_nt: TGTGCCAGCGGGGACAGGGAGGGACCCTATGGCTACACCTTC
d_call: -; v_call: TRBV7-2; j_call: TRBJ2-2; clone_size: -; cdr3_aa: CASSLYSGSGELFF; cdr3_nt: TGTGCCAGCAGCTTATACTCAGGGTCCGGGGAGCTGTTTTTT
d_call: TRBD1; v_call: TRBV7-2; j_call: TRBJ1-6; clone_size: -; cdr3_aa: CASSLDATGYNSPLHF; cdr3_nt: TGTGCCAGCAGCTTAGATGCGACAGGGTACAATTCACCCCTCCACTTT
d_call: TRBD1; v_call: TRBV5-1; j_call: TRBJ1-3; clone_size: -; cdr3_aa: CASRTGEGSTIYF; cdr3_nt: TGCGCCAGCAGGACAGGGGAGGGTAGCACCATATATTTT
d_call: TRBD1; v_call: TRBV4-1; j_call: TRBJ1-1; clone_size: -; cdr3_aa: CASSRTGDTEAFF; cdr3_nt: TGCGCCAGCAGCCGGACAGGGGACACTGAAGCTTTCTTT
d_call: -; v_call: TRBV19; j_call: TRBJ1-1; clone_size: -; cdr3_aa: CASSPQTGRGTEAFF; cdr3_nt: TGTGCCAGTAGTCCCCAAACGGGGAGGGGAACTGAAGCTTTCTTT
d_call: -; v_call: TRBV3-1/TRBV3-2; j_call: TRBJ2-2; clone_size: -; cdr3_aa: CASSQVSRFGELFF; cdr3_nt: TGTGCCAGCAGCCAAGTATCTAGGTTCGGGGAGCTGTTTTTT
d_call: -; v_call: TRBV6-1; j_call: TRBJ2-3; clone_size: -; cdr3_aa: CASSERRGGSTDTQYF; cdr3_nt: TGTGCCAGCAGTGAAAGGAGGGGCGGGAGCACAGATACGCAGTATTTT
d_call: TRBD2; v_call: TRBV4-3; j_call: TRBJ2-7; clone_size: -; cdr3_aa: CASSQDGGGEGTYEQYF; cdr3_nt: TGCGCCAGCAGCCAAGATGGGGGTGGGGAGGGTACCTACGAGCAGTACTTC
d_call: -; v_call: TRBV11-2; j_call: TRBJ2-3; clone_size: -; cdr3_aa: CASSQAGGTQYF; cdr3_nt: TGTGCCAGCAGCCAAGCGGGTGGCACGCAGTATTTT
d_call: TRBD1; v_call: TRBV6-2/TRBV6-3; j_call: TRBJ1-2; clone_size: -; cdr3_aa: CASSRGQQNYGYTF; cdr3_nt: TGTGCCAGCAGTCGGGGACAGCAGAACTATGGCTACACCTTC
d_call: -; v_call: TRBV5-1; j_call: TRBJ2-2; clone_size: -; cdr3_aa: CASGRGGSAGELFF; cdr3_nt: TGCGCCAGCGGCAGAGGGGGTAGCGCCGGGGAGCTGTTTTTT
d_call: -; v_call: TRBV3-1/TRBV3-2; j_call: TRBJ2-2; clone_size: -; cdr3_aa: CASSPRRGGELFF; cdr3_nt: TGTGCCAGCAGCCCTCGCCGGGGGGGGGAGCTGTTTTTT
d_call: -; v_call: TRBV14; j_call: TRBJ2-2; clone_size: -; cdr3_aa: CASRQNTGELFF; cdr3_nt: TGTGCCAGCCGACAGAACACCGGGGAGCTGTTTTTT
d_call: -; v_call: TRBV12-5; j_call: TRBJ2-1; clone_size: -; cdr3_aa: CASGLSSRQQFF; cdr3_nt: TGTGCTAGTGGTTTGAGTTCTAGACAGCAGTTCTTC
d_call: TRBD2; v_call: TRBV4-3; j_call: TRBJ2-1; clone_size: -; cdr3_aa: CASSQGLAGGIQQFF; cdr3_nt: TGCGCCAGCAGCCAGGGACTAGCGGGAGGGATTCAGCAGTTCTTC
d_call: TRBD2; v_call: TRBV25-1; j_call: TRBJ2-5; clone_size: -; cdr3_aa: CASSEFERGITQYF; cdr3_nt: TGTGCCAGCAGTGAATTCGAGCGGGGGATTACCCAGTACTTC
d_call: TRBD1; v_call: TRBV11-3; j_call: TRBJ2-1; clone_size: -; cdr3_aa: CASSSPGTVNNEQFF; cdr3_nt: TGTGCCAGCAGCTCCCCCGGGACAGTCAACAATGAGCAGTTCTTC
d_call: -; v_call: TRBV9; j_call: TRBJ2-5; clone_size: -; cdr3_aa: CASSLRDGAGETQYF; cdr3_nt: TGTGCCAGCAGCTTGCGTGACGGGGCGGGGGAGACCCAGTACTTC
d_call: TRBD1; v_call: TRBV27; j_call: TRBJ2-1; clone_size: -; cdr3_aa: CASSWGQNPTYNEQFF; cdr3_nt: TGTGCCAGCAGCTGGGGACAGAACCCTACCTACAATGAGCAGTTCTTC
d_call: -; v_call: TRBV12-3/TRBV12-4; j_call: TRBJ1-5; clone_size: -; cdr3_aa: CASSINNQPQHF; cdr3_nt: TGTGCCAGCAGTATAAACAATCAGCCCCAGCATTTT
d_call: -; v_call: TRBV27; j_call: TRBJ1-3; clone_size: -; cdr3_aa: CASSLGAGDTIYF; cdr3_nt: TGTGCCAGCAGTTTAGGGGCAGGGGACACCATATATTTT
d_call: -; v_call: TRBV6-5; j_call: TRBJ2-7; clone_size: -; cdr3_aa: CASSYSRLAFDEQYF; cdr3_nt: TGTGCCAGCAGTTACTCGAGGTTAGCGTTTGACGAGCAGTACTTC
d_call: TRBD1; v_call: TRBV5-1; j_call: TRBJ2-7; clone_size: -; cdr3_aa: CASSLGGTGKYEQYF; cdr3_nt: TGCGCCAGCAGCTTGGGTGGGACAGGGAAATACGAGCAGTACTTC
d_call: -; v_call: TRBV7-9; j_call: TRBJ1-6; clone_size: -; cdr3_aa: CASSSQGTGSPLHF; cdr3_nt: TGTGCCAGCAGCTCCCAGGGTACGGGTTCACCCCTCCACTTT
d_call: -; v_call: TRBV27; j_call: TRBJ2-7; clone_size: -; cdr3_aa: CASSHLDGGISYEQYF; cdr3_nt: TGTGCCAGCAGTCACTTAGACGGGGGAATCTCCTACGAGCAGTACTTC